A selection of T cell receptor beta chains follows, all from one sample in a study of cytomegalovirus exposure and HLA in healthy donors. Using immunoSEQ multiplex PCR, the repertoire was profiled, and TCRdb retains in-frame clones only, with some absent. The sample has about 200,000 clones. The sequencing input was PBMCs. Receptors originate from a woman aged 25 to 45 in good health and CMV-seropositive. The CDR3 runs from the conserved cysteine through the conserved F or W. The D gene is left open where the match is weak.

TRBV15	TRBJ2-1	TRBD2	CATSSALAAFNEQFF	TGTGCCACCAGCAGCGCCCTAGCGGCCTTCAATGAGCAGTTCTTC
TRBV7-2	TRBJ1-2	NA	CASSSQGGEYGYTF	TGTGCCAGCAGCTCTCAGGGAGGGGAGTATGGCTACACCTTC
TRBV7-8	TRBJ1-5	TRBD1	CASSLRDRRDQPQHF	TGTGCCAGCAGCTTACGGGACAGGAGGGATCAGCCCCAGCATTTT
TRBV7-9	TRBJ2-3	TRBD2	CASSLERVAGDTDTQYF	TGTGCCAGCAGCTTAGAAAGGGTAGCGGGGGACACAGATACGCAGTATTTT
TRBV9	TRBJ1-3	NA	CASSALQGSTLSGNTIYF	TGTGCCAGCAGCGCTCTCCAGGGATCGACACTCTCTGGAAACACCATATATTTT
TRBV15	TRBJ2-5	NA	CATSRDRGGETQYF	TGTGCCACCAGCAGAGATAGGGGAGGAGAGACCCAGTACTTC
TRBV18	TRBJ1-2	NA	CASSPSNRWDGYTF	TGTGCCAGCTCACCCAGTAACAGGTGGGATGGCTACACCTTC
TRBV6-1	TRBJ2-2	NA	CASNLDSYTGELFF	TGTGCCAGCAACCTAGACAGCTACACCGGGGAGCTGTTTTTT
TRBV7-9	TRBJ2-7	NA	CASSPDWRSYEQYF	TGTGCCAGCAGCCCCGACTGGCGGTCCTACGAGCAGTACTTC
TRBV11-2	TRBJ2-2	TRBD1	CASSLRQGKNTGELFF	TGTGCCAGCAGCTTAAGACAGGGGAAGAACACCGGGGAGCTGTTTTTT
TRBV2	TRBJ1-5	TRBD1	CASSDQGGNQPQHF	TGTGCCAGCAGTGATCAGGGGGGCAATCAGCCCCAGCATTTT
TRBV28	TRBJ1-2	NA	CASSFGGRGYGYTF	TGTGCCAGCAGTTTTGGTGGCAGGGGTTATGGCTACACCTTC
TRBV10-1	TRBJ2-3	NA	CASRDNRQTDTQYF	TGCGCCAGCAGGGACAATAGACAGACAGATACGCAGTATTTT
TRBV18	TRBJ1-1	NA	CASSPLFGQGNTEAFF	TGTGCCAGCTCACCACTTTTCGGCCAGGGAAACACTGAAGCTTTCTTT
TRBV7-9	TRBJ1-2	NA	CASSLDVVRGYTF	TGTGCCAGCAGCTTAGATGTTGTCCGTGGCTACACCTTC
TRBV5-1	TRBJ2-2	NA	CASSLNQGSTGELFF	TGCGCCAGCAGCCTAAACCAGGGGAGCACCGGGGAGCTGTTTTTT
TRBV5-4	TRBJ2-3	NA	CASSLAGAGTDTQYF	TGTGCCAGCAGCTTGGCAGGGGCAGGCACAGATACGCAGTATTTT
TRBV27	TRBJ2-7	TRBD1	CASSLVPAPGQPYEQYF	TGTGCCAGCAGTTTGGTCCCGGCCCCGGGACAGCCCTACGAGCAGTACTTC
TRBV11-3	TRBJ1-1	NA	CASSPVGSTEAFF	TGTGCCAGCAGCCCTGTCGGGAGCACTGAAGCTTTCTTT
TRBV6-5	TRBJ2-1	TRBD2	CASSYWGGGPYNEQFF	TGTGCCAGCAGTTACTGGGGGGGAGGCCCCTACAATGAGCAGTTCTTC
TRBV28	TRBJ2-4	NA	CASSFLLGGNIQYF	TGTGCCAGCAGTTTCTTGCTGGGAGGAAACATTCAGTACTTC
TRBV7-9	TRBJ2-1	TRBD2	CASSLSWGTSVLWFF	TGTGCCAGCAGCCTTTCGTGGGGGACTAGCGTTCTCTGGTTCTTC
TRBV5-1	TRBJ1-1	NA	CASSLEGHEAFF	TGCGCCAGCAGCTTGGAGGGGCATGAAGCTTTCTTT
TRBV5-1	TRBJ1-1	TRBD1	CASKRPGQGNTEAFF	TGCGCCAGCAAAAGGCCGGGACAGGGGAACACTGAAGCTTTCTTT